This T cell receptor (beta chain) was sequenced for a study of siplizumab effects on memory and regulatory T cells. Concerning this clone itself: The antigen remains unidentified.

Method: immunoSEQ multiplex PCR; TCRdb's copy keeps in-frame clones and lacks some. Of about 69,000 clones listed, around 90% were seen once; the top ten hold 1.7%. The study's findings and limits: Left unconfirmed was the suppressive function of proliferating Tregs from siplizumab cultures. Major contributors to the alloresponse seemed to be naive T cells, which also appeared more diverse than memory cells. Siplizumab, the agent tested, significantly reduced alloreactive sequences traceable to unstimulated CD4+ memory cells. Unstimulated subsets were the mapping target of only a minor fraction of alloreactive clones.

The CDR3 is 17 amino acids. The germline V gene has CDR1 SEHNR and CDR2 FQNEAQ (reference sequence). V lost 5 bases and J 3 bases, leaving 21 bases between the germline ends. The chain couples TRBV7-9 to TRBJ2-3; TRBD2 might be the D (5 bases). The specimen was Tregs sorted from blood. The sequence was collected from a human donor in good health. CDR3 protein: CASSTLFTSGGTDTQYF. CDR3 bases: TGTGCCAGCAGCACTCTCTTTACCAGCGGCGGAACAGATACGCAGTATTTT.